This note documents a single T cell receptor (beta chain) sequence. What antigen it recognizes has not been identified. No qualities accompany the bases; no much larger clone lies one base away. At one collaborating source in Seattle, patients were enrolled during active infection and were followed longitudinally through the course of disease. The collaborating institutions used their own protocols to collect whole blood in K2EDTA tubes. For TCRbeta analysis, collaborator samples were shipped as frozen whole blood, as isolated PBMCs, or as DNA extracted from either sample type. TCRbeta CDR3 regions were amplified from genomic DNA using the immunoSEQ Assay, a bias-controlled multiplex PCR. The authors' pipeline ran thus. Within the assay, amplification of reference gene primers was used to estimate how many nucleated cells each sample contained. Sequence reads were collapsed and filtered to measure the absolute abundance of every unique TCRbeta CDR3 rearrangement. Productive Simpson clonality was computed per sample as the square root of Simpson's diversity index over productive rearrangements. As stored in TCRdb, this immuneACCESS dataset retains in-frame rearrangements with V and J assigned. A fraction of the clones does not appear; measured against another copy, unresolved V genes explain less than half of the discrepancy, and the remainder lacks a known reason. D and trimming were read from the DNA, whereas the V and J calls and clone size are those reported in that table. This sample comprises about 52,000 clones, about 81% of them detected only once. The ten largest clones take up under 30% of the sample.

The entry originates in a study of blood T cell repertoires in COVID-19 (TCRdb year 2020). Context from the whole study: Samples from collaborators originated in the United States, Italy and Spain and spanned both the acute and convalescent phases of COVID-19. The prospective study material was composed of cDNA or gDNA derived from T cells, B-cell-depleted T cells, or PBMCs. Deeply sampled blood TCRbeta repertoires from subjects exposed to, actively infected with, or recovered from COVID-19 were included in the dataset. The repertoires were made available in a free public database intended to serve as a resource for research on the immune response to SARS-CoV-2. Samples came from the ongoing ImmuneRACE study (first 160 participants) plus 1,254 subjects from 6 global collaborators. Nearly every sample came with metadata listing a de-identified subject ID, COVID-19 status, age in years and sex. Where available, HLA class I and class II types were taken from metadata supplied by the sample provider and were not determined by assay-based typing. The paper's findings and limits, for the study overall: The quantity of clinical and demographic metadata differed by source and by participant and was supplied without curation.

From the cysteine through the phenylalanine, the CDR3 covers 15 amino acids. Only the CDR3 DNA stays, 45 bases, in frame from base 1. V ends up 7 bases short and J 1 base short, with an unmatched junction base count of 5. Taken from the germline V gene, the CDR1 and CDR2 loops are MDHEN and SYDVKM. Sequenced input: peripheral blood. This chain joins TRBV28 to TRBJ2-1, and TRBD2 matches 9 of the central bases. The origin of this receptor is a woman over 75 with COVID-19, enrolled during active disease. CDR3 loop: CASIGSGSSYNEQFF. The nucleotide sequence reads TGTGCCAGCATCGGTAGCGGGAGTTCCTACAATGAGCAGTTCTTC.